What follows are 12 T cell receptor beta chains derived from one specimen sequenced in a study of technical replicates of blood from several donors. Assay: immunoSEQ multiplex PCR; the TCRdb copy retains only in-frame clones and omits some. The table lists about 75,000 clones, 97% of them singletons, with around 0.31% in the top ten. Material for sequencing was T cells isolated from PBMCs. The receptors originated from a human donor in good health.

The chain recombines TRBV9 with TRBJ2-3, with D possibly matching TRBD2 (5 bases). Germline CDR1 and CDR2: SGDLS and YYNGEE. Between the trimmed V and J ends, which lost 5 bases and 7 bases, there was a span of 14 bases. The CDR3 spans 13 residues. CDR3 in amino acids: CASSPRTLNTQYF. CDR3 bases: TGTGCCAGCAGTCCCAGGACTTTAAATACGCAGTATTTT.

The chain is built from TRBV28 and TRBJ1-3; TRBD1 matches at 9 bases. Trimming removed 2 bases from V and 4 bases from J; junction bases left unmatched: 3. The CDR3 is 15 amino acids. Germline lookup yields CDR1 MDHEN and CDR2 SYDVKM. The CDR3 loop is CASSLRTGAGNTIYF. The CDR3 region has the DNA TGTGCCAGCAGTTTAAGGACAGGGGCAGGAAACACCATATATTTT.

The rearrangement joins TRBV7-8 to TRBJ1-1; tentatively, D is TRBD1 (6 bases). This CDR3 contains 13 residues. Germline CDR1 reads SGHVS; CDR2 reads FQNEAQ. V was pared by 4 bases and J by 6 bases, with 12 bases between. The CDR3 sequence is CASSSGGGAEAFF. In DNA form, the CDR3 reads TGTGCCAGCAGCTCGGGGGGGGGCGCTGAAGCTTTCTTT.

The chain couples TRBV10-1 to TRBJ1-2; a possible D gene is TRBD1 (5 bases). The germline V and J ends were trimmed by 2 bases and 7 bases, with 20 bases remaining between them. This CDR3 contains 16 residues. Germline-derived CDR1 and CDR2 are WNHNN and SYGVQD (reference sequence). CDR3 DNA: TGCGCCAGCAGTGAGAAAAAAGGGCAGGGTATATGTGGCTACACCTTC. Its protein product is CASSEKKGQGICGYTF.

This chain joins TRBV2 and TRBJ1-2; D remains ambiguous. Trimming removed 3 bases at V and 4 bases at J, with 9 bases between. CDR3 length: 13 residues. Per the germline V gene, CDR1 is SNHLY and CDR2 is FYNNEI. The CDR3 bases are TGTGCCAGCAGTGAGTGGCAGGCCTATGGCTACACCTTC. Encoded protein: CASSEWQAYGYTF.

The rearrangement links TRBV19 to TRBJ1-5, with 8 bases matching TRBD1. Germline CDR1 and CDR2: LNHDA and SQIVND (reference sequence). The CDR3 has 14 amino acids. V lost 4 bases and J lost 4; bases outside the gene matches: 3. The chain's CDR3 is CASSKTGENQPQHF. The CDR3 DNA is TGTGCCAGTAGTAAGACAGGGGAGAATCAGCCCCAGCATTTT.

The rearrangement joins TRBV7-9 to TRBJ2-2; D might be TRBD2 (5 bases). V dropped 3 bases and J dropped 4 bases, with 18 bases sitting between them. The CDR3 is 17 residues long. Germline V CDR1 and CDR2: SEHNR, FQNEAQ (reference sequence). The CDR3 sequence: CASSLLVISEPTGELFF. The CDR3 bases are TGTGCCAGCAGCTTGTTAGTTATTAGCGAGCCCACCGGGGAGCTGTTTTTT.

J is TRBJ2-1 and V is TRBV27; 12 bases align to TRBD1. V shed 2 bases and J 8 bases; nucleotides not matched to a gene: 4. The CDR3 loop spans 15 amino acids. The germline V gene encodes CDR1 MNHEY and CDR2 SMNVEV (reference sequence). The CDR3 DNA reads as TGTGCCAGCAGTTTAGGGACAGGGGGCTGGGATGAGCAGTTCTTC. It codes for CASSLGTGGWDEQFF.

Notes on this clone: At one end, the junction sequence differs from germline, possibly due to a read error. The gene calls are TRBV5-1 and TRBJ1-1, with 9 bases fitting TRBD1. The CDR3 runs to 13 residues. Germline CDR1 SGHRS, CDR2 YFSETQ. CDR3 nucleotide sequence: TGCGCCAGCAGCGTCGTCCAGACAGGGGGGATTTCCTTT. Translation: CASSVVQTGGISF.

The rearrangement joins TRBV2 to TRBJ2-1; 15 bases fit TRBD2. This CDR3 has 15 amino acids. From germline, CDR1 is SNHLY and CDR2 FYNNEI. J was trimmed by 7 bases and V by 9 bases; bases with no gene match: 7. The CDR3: CASFSGTSGRNEQFF. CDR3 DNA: TGTGCCAGTTTCTCCGGGACTAGCGGGAGGAATGAGCAGTTCTTC.

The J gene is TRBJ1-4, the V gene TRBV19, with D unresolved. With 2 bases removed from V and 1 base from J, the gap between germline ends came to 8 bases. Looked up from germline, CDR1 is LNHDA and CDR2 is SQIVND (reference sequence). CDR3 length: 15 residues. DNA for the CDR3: TGTGCCAGTAGTATACGCGGAGGAACTAATGAAAAACTGTTTTTT. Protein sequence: CASSIRGGTNEKLFF. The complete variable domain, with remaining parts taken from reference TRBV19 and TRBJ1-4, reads DGGITQSPKYLFRKEGQNVTLSCEQNLNHDAMYWYRQDPGQGLRLIYYSQIVNDFQKGDIAEGYSVSREKKESFPLTVTSAQKNPTAFYLCASSIRGGTNEKLFFGSGTQLSVL.

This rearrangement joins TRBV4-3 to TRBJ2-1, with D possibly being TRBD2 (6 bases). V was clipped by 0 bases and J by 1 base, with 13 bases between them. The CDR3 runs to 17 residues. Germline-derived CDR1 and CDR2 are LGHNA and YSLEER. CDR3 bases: TGCGCCAGCAGCCAAGAGGTGCTAGCGCTTTCCTACAATGAGCAGTTCTTC. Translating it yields CASSQEVLALSYNEQFF.